In this sample, the clone carrying this T cell receptor beta chain turned up once. Its specificity is not known. The record originates from a study of vaccination and CD4 T cells after COVID-19. The treatment: roughly 10-day PBMC culture with coronavirus spike peptide pools or control peptides (ViraFEST assay). ViraFEST enlarged antigen-specific T cell populations with peptide pools and afterwards sequenced TCRs. Per-well cultures of 1.5 million to 2.5 million PBMCs received about 10 IU/ml IL-2 and about 9.6 ug/ml peptide pools. Half of the medium was exchanged for fresh IL-2 medium, first on day 3 and then on day 7. Cultured CD4+ T cells had their DNA profiled by the Oncomine TCR Beta short-read assay. Each CDR3 protein is one row after TCRdb ran MiXCR on the PCR reads. Of approximately 9,000 distinct CDR3 sequences listed, about 52% are singletons. Findings and limits, study-wide: A median of around 86% of reactive clones, in convalescent patients, became evident only post-vaccination.

The TCR comes from a human donor who had recovered from COVID-19. Specimen: CD4+ T cells from blood, cultured in vitro.

DNA of the CDR3: TGCGCCAGCAGGGAGGACAGTAACTATGGCTACACCTTC. It is translated as CASREDSNYGYTF. The chain uses TRBV5-1 and TRBJ1-2; maybe TRBD1 (6 bases). From germline, CDR1 is SGHRS and CDR2 YFSETQ. The ends were cut back, 5 bases at V and 1 base at J, with 9 bases in the middle. CDR3 size: 13 residues.